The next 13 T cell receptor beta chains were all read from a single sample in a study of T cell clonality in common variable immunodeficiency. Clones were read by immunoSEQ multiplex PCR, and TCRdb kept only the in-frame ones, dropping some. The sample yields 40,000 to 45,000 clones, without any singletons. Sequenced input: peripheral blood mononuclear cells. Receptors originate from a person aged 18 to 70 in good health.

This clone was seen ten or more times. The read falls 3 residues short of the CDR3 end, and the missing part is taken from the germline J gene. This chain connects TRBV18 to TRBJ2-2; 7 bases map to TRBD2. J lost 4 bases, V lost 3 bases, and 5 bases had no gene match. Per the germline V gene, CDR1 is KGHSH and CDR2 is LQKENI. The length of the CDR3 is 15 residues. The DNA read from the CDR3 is TGTGCCAGCTCACCTCCGGGACTAAGCACCGGGGAG. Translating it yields CASSPPGLSTGE. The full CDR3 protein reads CASSPPGLSTGELFF.

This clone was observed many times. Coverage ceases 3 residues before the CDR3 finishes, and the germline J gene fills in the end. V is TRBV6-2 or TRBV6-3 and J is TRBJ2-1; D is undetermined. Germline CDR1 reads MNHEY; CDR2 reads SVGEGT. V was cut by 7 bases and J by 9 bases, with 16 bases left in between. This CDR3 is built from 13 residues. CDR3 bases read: TGTGCCAGCATTAGCCCCCCCAGCACTGAG. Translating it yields CASISPPSTE. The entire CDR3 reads CASISPPSTEQFF.

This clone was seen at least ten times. The DNA read from the CDR3 is TGTGCCAGCGCTGCCGGCGGGATACCCGGGGAG. This gives the protein CASAAGGIPGE. From start to end, the CDR3 is CASAAGGIPGELFF. The V call is TRBV2, the J call TRBJ2-2, with TRBD2 as a possible D gene (6 bases). The DNA ends 3 residues before the CDR3 does, and the rest of the CDR3 is filled in from the germline J gene. The germline CDR1 and CDR2 sequences are SNHLY and FYNNEI. The CDR3 runs to 14 residues. Trimming shortened V by 8 bases and J by 6 bases, and 16 bases separated the two germline ends. The variable domain in full, completed from reference TRBV2 and TRBJ2-2, reads EPEVTQTPSHQVTQMGQEVILRCVPISNHLYFYWYRQILGQKVEFLVSFYNNEISEKSEIFDDQFSVERPDGSNFTLKIRSTKLEDSAMYFCASAAGGIPGELFFGEGSRLTVL.

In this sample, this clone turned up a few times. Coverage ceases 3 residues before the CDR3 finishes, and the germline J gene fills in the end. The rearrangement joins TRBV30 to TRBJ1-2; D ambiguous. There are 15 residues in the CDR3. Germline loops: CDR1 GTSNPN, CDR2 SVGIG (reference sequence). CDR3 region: CAWSGLVHSYNDYTF. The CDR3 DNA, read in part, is TGTGCCTGGAGCGGACTAGTGCACTCCTACAATGAC.

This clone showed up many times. The DNA read from the CDR3 is TGTGCCAGCAGTATTAGCGGGACGGGGAGCAATGAG. It yields the protein CASSISGTGSNE. The whole CDR3 reads CASSISGTGSNEQFF. The chain links TRBV2 to TRBJ2-1, with 8 nucleotides matching TRBD2. Sequencing ends 3 residues short of the CDR3 end; the germline J gene provides the rest. Germline CDR1 and CDR2: SNHLY and FYNNEI. J lost 6 bases, V lost 5 bases, and 9 bases had no gene match. The CDR3 is 15 amino acids.

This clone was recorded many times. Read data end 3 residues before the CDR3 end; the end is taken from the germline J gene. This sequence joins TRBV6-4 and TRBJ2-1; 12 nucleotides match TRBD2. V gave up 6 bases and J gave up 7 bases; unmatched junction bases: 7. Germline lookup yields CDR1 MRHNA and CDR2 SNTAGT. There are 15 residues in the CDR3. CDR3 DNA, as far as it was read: TGTGCCAGCAGCTCTAGCGGGGGGGCAGGGAATGAG. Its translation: CASSSSGGAGNE. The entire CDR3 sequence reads CASSSSGGAGNEQFF.

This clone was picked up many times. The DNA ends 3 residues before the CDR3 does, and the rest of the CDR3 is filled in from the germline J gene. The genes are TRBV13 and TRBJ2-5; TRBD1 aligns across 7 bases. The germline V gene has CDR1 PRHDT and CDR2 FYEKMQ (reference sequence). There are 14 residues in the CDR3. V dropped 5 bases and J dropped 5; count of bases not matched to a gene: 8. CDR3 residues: CASSIPQGRETQYF. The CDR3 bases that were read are TGTGCCAGCAGCATCCCACAGGGGCGGGAGACC.

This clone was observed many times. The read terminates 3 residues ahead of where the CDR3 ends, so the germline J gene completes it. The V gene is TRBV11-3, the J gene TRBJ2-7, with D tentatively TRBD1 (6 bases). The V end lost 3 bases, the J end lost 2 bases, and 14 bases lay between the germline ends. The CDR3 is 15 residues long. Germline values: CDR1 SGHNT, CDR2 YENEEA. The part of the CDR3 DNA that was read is TGTGCCAGCAGCTTCTCCGGGACACATACCTACGAG. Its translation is CASSFSGTHTYE. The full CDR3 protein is CASSFSGTHTYEQYF.

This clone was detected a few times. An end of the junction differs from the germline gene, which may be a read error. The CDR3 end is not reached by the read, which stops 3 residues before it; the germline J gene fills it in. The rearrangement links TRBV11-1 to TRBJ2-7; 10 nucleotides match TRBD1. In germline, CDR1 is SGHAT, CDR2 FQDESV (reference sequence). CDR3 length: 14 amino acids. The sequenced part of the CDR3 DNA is TGTGTCAGCAGCTTAGGGACAGGGGCATCCGAG. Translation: CVSSLGTGASE. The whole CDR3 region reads CVSSLGTGASEQYF.

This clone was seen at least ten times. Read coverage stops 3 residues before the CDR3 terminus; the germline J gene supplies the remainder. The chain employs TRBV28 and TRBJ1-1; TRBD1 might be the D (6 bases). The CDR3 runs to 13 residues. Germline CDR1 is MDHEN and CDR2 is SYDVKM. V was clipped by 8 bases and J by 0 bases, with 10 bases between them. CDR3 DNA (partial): TGTGCCAGCTCCGGGACAATGAACACTGAA. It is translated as CASSGTMNTE. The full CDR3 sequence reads CASSGTMNTEAFF.

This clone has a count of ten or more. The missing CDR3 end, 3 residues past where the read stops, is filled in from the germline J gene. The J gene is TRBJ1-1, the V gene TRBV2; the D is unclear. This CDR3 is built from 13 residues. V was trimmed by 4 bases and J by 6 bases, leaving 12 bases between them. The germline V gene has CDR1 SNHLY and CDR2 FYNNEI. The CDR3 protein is CASSGAGGSEAFF. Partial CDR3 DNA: TGTGCCAGCAGTGGGGCGGGAGGGTCTGAA.

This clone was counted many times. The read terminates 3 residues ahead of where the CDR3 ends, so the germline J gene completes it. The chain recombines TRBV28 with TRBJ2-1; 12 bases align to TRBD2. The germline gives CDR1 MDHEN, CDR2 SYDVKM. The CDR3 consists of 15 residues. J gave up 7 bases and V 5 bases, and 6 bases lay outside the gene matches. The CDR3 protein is CASSASGRGRNEQFF. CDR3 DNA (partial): TGTGCCAGCAGTGCTAGCGGGAGGGGCAGGAATGAG.

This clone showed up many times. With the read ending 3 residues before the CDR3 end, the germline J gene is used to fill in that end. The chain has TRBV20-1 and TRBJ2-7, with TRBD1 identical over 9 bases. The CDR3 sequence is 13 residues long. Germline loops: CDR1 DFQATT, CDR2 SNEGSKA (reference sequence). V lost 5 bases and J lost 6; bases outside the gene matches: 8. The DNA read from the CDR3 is TGCAGTGCTGGACCGGGACAGGGTCCCGAG. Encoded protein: CSAGPGQGPE. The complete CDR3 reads CSAGPGQGPEQYF.